A single sample gave rise to the 30 T cell receptor beta chains below, sequenced in a study of shared clonotypes between healthy human individuals. This table comes from immunoSEQ multiplex PCR, and its TCRdb copy is limited to in-frame clones, with some not included. The sample shows 800,000 to 950,000 clones, 90% to 98% of them seen only once. Naive-designated CD8 cells lacked CD45RO, were positively enriched for CCR7, and omitted terminally differentiated effector memory CD45RA+ cells. The specimen was naive CD8+ T cells sorted from blood. All receptors come from a man aged 25-45 years in good health.

This CDR3 is CASSLGGRKDTQYF. The CDR3 nucleotides are TGTGCCAGCAGTTTAGGAGGGAGAAAAGATACGCAGTATTTT. The chain has TRBV27 and TRBJ2-3, with D possibly being TRBD2 (6 bases). Germline V gene data show CDR1 as MNHEY and CDR2 as SMNVEV (reference sequence). This CDR3 spans 14 amino acids. V was shortened by 2 bases and J by 5 bases, with 11 bases between the two germline ends.

The gene calls are TRBV7-9 and TRBJ1-1; D is uncertain. From germline, CDR1 is SEHNR and CDR2 FQNEAQ (reference sequence). Trimming removed 1 base from V and 3 bases from J, with 15 bases in between. This CDR3 has 16 amino acids. CDR3 DNA: TGTGCCAGCAGCTTAGGGAGCGGGGTGAAGGACACTGAAGCTTTCTTT. This sequence encodes CASSLGSGVKDTEAFF.

The rearrangement uses TRBV10-3 and TRBJ2-1; D is tentatively TRBD1 or TRBD2 (5 bases each). Trimming took off 3 bases at V and 7 bases at J, with 16 bases between the two ends. Germline CDR1 reads ENHRY; CDR2 reads SYGVKD. This CDR3 spans 15 amino acids. The CDR3 DNA reads as TGTGCCATCAGTGAAGAGGGGTTTTTGAGGAATGAGCAGTTCTTC. Residues: CAISEEGFLRNEQFF.

This clone was found once. The chain couples TRBV4-1 to TRBJ2-5; D uncertain. The J call may be incorrect, as the DNA end agrees better with TRBJ2-7. This CDR3 is 14 amino acids long. Germline values: CDR1 MGHRA, CDR2 YSYEKL. This CDR3 is CASSQEPGGYEQYF. For the CDR3, the DNA is TGCGCCAGCAGCCAAGAACCCGGCGGCTACGAGCAGTACTTC.

The chain uses TRBV7-9 and TRBJ2-1; tentative D call: TRBD2 (5 bases). Per the germline V gene, CDR1 is SEHNR and CDR2 is FQNEAQ (reference sequence). Trimming stripped 5 bases from V and 5 bases from J, with 16 bases between. The length of the CDR3 is 15 residues. This CDR3 reads CASSPGVANNNEQFF. CDR3 sequence (DNA): TGTGCCAGCAGCCCCGGGGTAGCGAACAACAATGAGCAGTTCTTC.

This clone was detected once. The chain carries TRBV13 and TRBJ2-2; 9 bases fit TRBD2. V was pared by 2 bases and J by 7 bases, with 11 bases of the junction left unmatched. Germline loops: CDR1 PRHDT, CDR2 FYEKMQ (reference sequence). This CDR3 has 17 amino acids. Written as DNA, the CDR3 is TGTGCCAGCAGCTTATTCTCTAGCGGGACTCTAGGCGGGGAGCTGTTTTTT. Translation: CASSLFSSGTLGGELFF.

The rearrangement links TRBV28 to TRBJ1-5; 7 bases match TRBD1. Unmatched junction bases numbered 12, after V lost 4 bases and J lost 3 bases. Germline assignment: CDR1 MDHEN and CDR2 SYDVKM. The CDR3 totals 17 residues. The CDR3 DNA is TGTGCCAGCAGTTATTGGGTCACGACAGGGCACAATCAGCCCCAGCATTTT. This encodes CASSYWVTTGHNQPQHF.

In the case of this clone: The sample holds other DNA sequences that translate to the same CDR3. The chain combines TRBV28 with TRBJ2-7, with D possibly TRBD2 on 6 matching bases. The CDR3 runs to 13 residues. The germline CDR1 and CDR2 sequences are MDHEN and SYDVKM. V shed 6 bases and J shed 2 bases, with 11 bases lying between them. The CDR3 nucleotides read TGTGCCAGCAGGGCGGGACTTACCTACGAGCAGTACTTC. Its translation: CASRAGLTYEQYF.

The count of this clone is one. This rearrangement joins TRBV4-1 to TRBJ1-1, with D maybe TRBD1 (5 bases). The germline V gene encodes CDR1 MGHRA and CDR2 YSYEKL. The CDR3 is made up of 15 amino acids. V was clipped by 2 bases and J by 1 base, with 11 bases between them. DNA for the CDR3: TGCGCCAGCAGCCAATCTCGAGGGGCGAACACTGAAGCTTTCTTT. Protein product: CASSQSRGANTEAFF.

A single count supports this clone. The chain employs TRBV9 and TRBJ2-1; D is perhaps TRBD2 (6 bases). Germline CDR1 is SGDLS and CDR2 is YYNGEE. Trimming removed 7 bases from V and 4 bases from J, with 21 bases in between. This CDR3 is 16 amino acids long. In DNA, the CDR3 is TGTGCCAGCGACCCCGCGGGGCGCGGCACATACAATGAGCAGTTCTTC. It yields the protein CASDPAGRGTYNEQFF.

The CDR3, as DNA: TGCGCCAGCAGCCAAGAAGGAACAGGGAGGAACCAGCCCCAGCATTTT. This gives the protein CASSQEGTGRNQPQHF. The rearrangement links TRBV4-1 to TRBJ1-5; a weak D match, TRBD1 (6 bases). Germline CDR1 is MGHRA and CDR2 is YSYEKL. V lost 0 bases and J 7 bases, leaving 16 bases between the germline ends. The CDR3 is 16 amino acids.

The chain carries TRBV29-1 and TRBJ2-3; D is uncertain. Trimming removed 3 bases from V and 0 bases from J, with 13 bases in between. This CDR3 has 15 residues. CDR1 is SQVTM, CDR2 ANQGSEA, per germline. This CDR3 is CSVETITTSTDTQYF. The DNA of the CDR3 is TGCAGCGTTGAGACGATTACCACTAGCACAGATACGCAGTATTTT.

V gene TRBV7-9 combines with J gene TRBJ2-7; TRBD1 matches at 9 bases. Germline CDR1 reads SEHNR; CDR2 reads FQNEAQ (reference sequence). The CDR3 extends over 15 amino acids. The J segment lost 7 bases and the V segment lost 3 bases, leaving 10 bases of the junction unmatched. The CDR3 nucleotides read TGTGCCAGCAGCTTCAGTCCGGGACAGGGACAAGAGCAGTACTTC. Protein sequence: CASSFSPGQGQEQYF.

CDR3 amino acids: CASSYSSGRPTDTQYF. The CDR3 DNA follows: TGTGCCAGCAGTTACTCTAGCGGGAGGCCCACAGATACGCAGTATTTT. The V call is TRBV6-5, the J call TRBJ2-3; 10 bases are shared with TRBD2. The V segment lost 0 bases and the J segment 2 bases; nucleotides outside the gene matches: 2. Germline CDR1 reads MNHEY; CDR2 reads SVGAGI. CDR3 size: 16 residues.

The chain links TRBV7-9 to TRBJ2-5, with D maybe TRBD2 (6 bases). The CDR3 is 13 residues long. With 6 bases removed from V and 5 bases from J, the gap between germline ends came to 13 bases. Germline-derived CDR1 and CDR2 are SEHNR and FQNEAQ (reference sequence). CDR3 loop: CASRHRLVETQYF. The CDR3 DNA sequence: TGTGCCAGCAGACATAGACTAGTTGAGACCCAGTACTTC. The whole variable domain, filled in from reference TRBV7-9 and TRBJ2-5, reads DTGVSQNPRHKITKRGQNVTFRCDPISEHNRLYWYRQTLGQGPEFLTYFQNEAQLEKSRLLSDRFSAERPKGSFSTLEIQRTEQGDSAMYLCASRHRLVETQYFGPGTRLLVL.

This chain joins TRBV5-4 and TRBJ2-7, with TRBD2 matching over 9 bases. The CDR3 is made up of 15 amino acids. Germline V gene sequence: CDR1 SGHNT, CDR2 YYREEE (reference sequence). Germline trimming cut 4 bases from V and 4 bases from J; bases unmatched to any gene: 9. In nucleotides, the CDR3 is TGTGCCAGCAGCCCACTTAGCGGGAGAAAGTACGAGCAGTACTTC. Protein: CASSPLSGRKYEQYF.

J is TRBJ2-7 and V is TRBV7-6; D uncertain. CDR3 length: 13 residues. Trimming shortened V by 4 bases and J by 4 bases, and 11 bases separated the two germline ends. Germline lookup yields CDR1 SGHVS and CDR2 FNYEAQ. CDR3 nucleotide sequence: TGTGCCAGCAGCTCCCATGGGGATTACGAGCAGTACTTC. This translates into CASSSHGDYEQYF.

This chain connects TRBV27 to TRBJ2-3; D call uncertain. Trimming removed 8 bases at V and 0 bases at J, with 21 bases between. This CDR3 is 17 amino acids long. Germline lookup yields CDR1 MNHEY and CDR2 SMNVEV (reference sequence). DNA of the CDR3: TGTGCCAGCCGAACCTATACCCTGGGCAAAAGCACAGATACGCAGTATTTT. It translates to CASRTYTLGKSTDTQYF.

The chain employs TRBV11-2 and TRBJ2-1; 7 bases align to TRBD2. CDR1 and CDR2 (germline): SGHAT, FQNNGV. Unmatched junction bases numbered 3, after V lost 1 base and J lost 6 bases. The CDR3 has 14 residues. The CDR3 reads CASSLGTRANEQFF. The CDR3 region has the DNA TGTGCCAGCAGCTTAGGGACTAGGGCCAATGAGCAGTTCTTC.

A remark on this clone: At the DNA level, this CDR3 is encoded by other sequences in the same sample as well. The chain employs TRBV4-1 and TRBJ2-3, with D perhaps being TRBD1 or TRBD2 (6 bases each). CDR3 length: 15 amino acids. The V gene's germline CDR1 is MGHRA and CDR2 YSYEKL. The V end was cut by 1 base, the J end by 3 bases, with 11 bases between. The CDR3 spells CASSQAPGATDTQYF. The CDR3 nucleotides are TGCGCCAGCAGCCAAGCACCGGGGGCTACAGATACGCAGTATTTT.

The rearrangement joins TRBV11-2 to TRBJ2-2; D unclear. V lost 1 base, J lost 6 bases, and 6 bases lay in between. The germline V gene has CDR1 SGHAT and CDR2 FQNNGV. CDR3 length: 13 residues. CDR3 DNA sequence: TGTGCCAGCAGCTTAGTAATGGCCGGGGAGCTGTTTTTT. Protein: CASSLVMAGELFF.

This chain joins TRBV6-5 and TRBJ2-1; D ambiguous. The CDR3 length is 14 residues. Germline V CDR1 and CDR2: MNHEY, SVGAGI. The ends were cut back, 2 bases at V and 8 bases at J, with 13 bases in the middle. Written as DNA, the CDR3 is TGTGCCAGCAGTTACATAGGCTTGTTCCATGAGCAGTTCTTC. Translating it yields CASSYIGLFHEQFF.

This clone was counted between two and nine times. The genes are TRBV5-1 and TRBJ1-1, with D unclear. Per germline, CDR1 SGHRS and CDR2 YFSETQ. There are 13 residues in the CDR3. V was pared by 2 bases and J by 1 base, with 6 bases between. This CDR3 reads CASSFASNTEAFF. The CDR3 nucleotides read TGCGCCAGCAGCTTCGCCTCGAACACTGAAGCTTTCTTT.

For the CDR3, the DNA is TGTGCCAGCAGTCCATCCGCAGCGGATTACGAGCAGTACTTC. It is translated as CASSPSAADYEQYF. The rearrangement joins TRBV6-1 to TRBJ2-7; D is perhaps TRBD2 (5 bases). With 5 bases removed from V and 4 bases from J, the gap between germline ends came to 15 bases. Per germline, CDR1 MNHNS and CDR2 SASEGT. The CDR3 extends over 14 amino acids.

This chain joins TRBV29-1 and TRBJ2-5; D ambiguous. The CDR3 extends over 13 amino acids. V gave up 3 bases and J gave up 5 bases, with 13 bases separating them. Germline CDR1 SQVTM, CDR2 ANQGSEA. CDR3 in DNA: TGCAGCGTTGAGGGAAAGGTGGTGGAGACCCAGTACTTC. Amino acids: CSVEGKVVETQYF.

In DNA form, the CDR3 reads TGTGCCAGCAGTCCCTGGGGGGGTCGACAAGAGACCCAGTACTTC. Its translation: CASSPWGGRQETQYF. V is TRBV6-1 and J is TRBJ2-5; 7 nucleotides agree with TRBD2. CDR3 length equals 15 residues. Losses at the gene ends were 5 bases for V and 2 bases for J; bases not matched to a gene: 8. Per the germline V gene, CDR1 is MNHNS and CDR2 is SASEGT.

As DNA, the CDR3 is TGTGCCAGCACCCACGATGAAGGGGGCTACGAGCAGTACTTC. It encodes CASTHDEGGYEQYF. The chain has TRBV6-5 and TRBJ2-7; D perhaps matches TRBD1 (6 bases). The CDR3 totals 14 residues. The ends were cut back, 7 bases at V and 3 bases at J, with 16 bases in the middle. CDR1 and CDR2 from the germline V gene are MNHEY and SVGAGI.

CDR3 nucleotides: TGTGCCAGCAGCGGGACAGGCTCAAATCAGCCCCAGCATTTT. Residues: CASSGTGSNQPQHF. The rearrangement joins TRBV7-9 to TRBJ1-5, with 8 bases fitting TRBD1. The germline gives CDR1 SEHNR, CDR2 FQNEAQ (reference sequence). V lost 5 bases to trimming and J lost 4 bases; unmatched junction nucleotides: 4. The CDR3 is 14 amino acids. Variable domain in full (rest from reference TRBV7-9 and TRBJ1-5): DTGVSQNPRHKITKRGQNVTFRCDPISEHNRLYWYRQTLGQGPEFLTYFQNEAQLEKSRLLSDRFSAERPKGSFSTLEIQRTEQGDSAMYLCASSGTGSNQPQHFGDGTRLSIL.

The chain couples TRBV7-9 to TRBJ2-1; 10 bases match TRBD2. Looked up from germline, CDR1 is SEHNR and CDR2 is FQNEAQ (reference sequence). V lost 4 bases to trimming and J lost 1 base; unmatched junction nucleotides: 4. The CDR3 runs to 16 residues. The chain's CDR3 is CASSSTLAGSYNEQFF. The CDR3, as DNA: TGTGCCAGCAGCTCGACACTAGCGGGATCCTACAATGAGCAGTTCTTC.

The sample holds one count of this clone. The V call is TRBV7-9, the J call TRBJ2-1, with a tentative D call TRBD2 (5 bases). The CDR3 is 15 residues long. Germline CDR1 reads SEHNR; CDR2 reads FQNEAQ (reference sequence). The V end lost 3 bases, the J end lost 2 bases, and 11 bases lay between the germline ends. CDR3 DNA sequence: TGTGCCAGCAGCTTTAAGGAGCGGCCCTACAATGAGCAGTTCTTC. Its translation: CASSFKERPYNEQFF.